The 14 T cell receptor beta chains given below trace back to one sample, sequenced in a study of tumor-infiltrating lymphocytes in primary liver carcinoma. From around 500 ng of total RNA, TCR beta-specific cDNA was reverse-transcribed using a constant-region primer. Libraries of TCR beta came from three nested multiplex PCR rounds with slightly modified ARM-PCR. TRBV1-TRBV30 forward primers paired with a C-beta reverse primer drove the first two PCR rounds, about 9 cycles each. TCRdb analysed the multiplex PCR reads with MiXCR anew, one entry per CDR3 protein. The sample holds a few hundred thousand distinct CDR3 sequences, 50% to 60% seen once. The blood RNA (from unsorted whole blood) was obtained, and germline DNA was also extracted. The specimen sequenced was peripheral blood. These receptors were taken from a woman aged 25 to 39 with primary liver carcinoma and hepatitis B virus infection.

Concerning this clonotype itself: A clone one base away is much larger, so this may be a read error. CDR3 protein: CASSVSRTGLREQFF. The CDR3 region has the DNA TGTGCCAGCAGTGTATCCAGGACAGGGCTACGGGAGCAGTTCTTC. The V and J genes are TRBV6-1 and TRBJ2-1; 8 bases are shared with TRBD1. Trimming cost V 4 bases and J 10 bases; bases outside gene matches: 12. The V gene's germline CDR1 is MNHNS and CDR2 SASEGT. The length of the CDR3 is 15 residues.

The rearrangement uses TRBV5-4 and TRBJ2-1; TRBD2 matches at 7 bases. Trimming cost V 6 bases and J 4 bases; bases outside gene matches: 10. Germline CDR1 and CDR2: SGHNT and YYREEE (reference sequence). The CDR3 is 15 residues long. The CDR3 loop reads CASTPGLVEYNEQFF. Here the CDR3 DNA reads TGTGCCAGCACTCCCGGACTAGTGGAATACAATGAGCAGTTCTTC. The full variable domain, in which reference TRBV5-4 and TRBJ2-1 provide the parts outside the CDR3, is ETGVTQSPTHLIKTRGQQVTLRCSSQSGHNTVSWYQQALGQGPQFIFQYYREEENGRGNFPPRFSGLQFPNYSSELNVNALELDDSALYLCASTPGLVEYNEQFFGPGTRLTVL.

Worth noting for this clonotype: One base away lies a much larger clone, so this may be a sequencing read error. This chain joins TRBV12-3 or TRBV12-4 and TRBJ1-2; D not resolved. The CDR3 covers 12 residues. The V gene lost 4 bases and the J gene lost 5 bases, with 8 bases spanning the gap. CDR3 nucleotides: TGTGCCAGCAGTTCCCAGGAGTATGGCTACACCTTC. It yields the protein CASSSQEYGYTF.

The sample holds many counts of this clonotype. The V and J genes are TRBV29-1 and TRBJ2-3; TRBD2 matches at 12 bases. The trim removed 7 bases at V and 2 bases at J, leaving 4 bases unmatched. Germline values: CDR1 SQVTM, CDR2 ANQGSEA. The CDR3 is made up of 14 amino acids. The CDR3 here is CSAGTSGHTDTQYF. CDR3 nucleotide sequence: TGCAGCGCCGGGACTAGCGGGCACACAGATACGCAGTATTTT.

The V and J genes are TRBV6-2 or TRBV6-3 and TRBJ2-2; D remains unclear. The germline gives CDR1 MNHEY, CDR2 SVGEGT. Deletions cut 8 bases from V and 2 bases from J, with 12 bases between. The CDR3 spans 14 residues. The CDR3, as DNA: TGTGCCAGCGGCCAGACCTCCAACACCGGGGAGCTGTTTTTT. Protein sequence: CASGQTSNTGELFF.

This chain links TRBV7-8 with TRBJ2-3; D unresolved. The germline V gene encodes CDR1 SGHVS and CDR2 FQNEAQ. The CDR3 loop spans 14 amino acids. Between the trimmed V and J ends, which lost 5 bases and 14 bases, there was a span of 23 bases. CDR3 in DNA: TGTGCCAGCAGCCTGAACCGAATGTCTTTAGATTCGTATTTT. This translates into CASSLNRMSLDSYF.

This clonotype showed up many times. The chain recombines TRBV6-6 with TRBJ1-3; 7 bases match TRBD1. The germline CDR1 and CDR2 sequences are MNHNY and SVGAGI (reference sequence). There are 15 residues in the CDR3. Trimming took 5 bases from V and 4 from J; bases not matched to a gene: 8. The CDR3 DNA reads as TGTGCCAGCAGTGCGGCGACAGGGTTCGGAAACACCATATATTTT. It encodes CASSAATGFGNTIYF.

Comment on this clonotype: Relative to the germline gene, one junction end is altered; a read error may explain this. This chain joins TRBV4-1 and TRBJ2-2, with a weak D call TRBD2 (7 bases). The germline CDR1 and CDR2 sequences are MGHRA and YSYEKL. The CDR3 extends over 15 amino acids. The CDR3 nucleotides read TGCGCCAACAGCCGTACGGGGGGCCCCACCGGGGAGCTGTTTTTT. Amino acid sequence: CANSRTGGPTGELFF.

This clonotype came up a few times. The rearrangement uses TRBV6-6 and TRBJ2-7; D unclear. The V end was cut by 8 bases, the J end by 2 bases, with 4 bases between. This CDR3 spans 10 amino acids. The germline V gene encodes CDR1 MNHNY and CDR2 SVGAGI (reference sequence). CDR3 DNA: TGTGCCAGCGGGACCTACGAGCAGTACTTC. Translating gives CASGTYEQYF.

V is TRBV5-6 and J is TRBJ1-2; TRBD1 matches at 7 bases. This CDR3 is built from 14 residues. The V gene's germline CDR1 is SGHDT and CDR2 YYEEEE. V shed 4 bases and J 5 bases; nucleotides not matched to a gene: 8. CDR3 sequence: CASSRGQLYYGYTF. The CDR3 nucleotides read TGTGCCAGCAGCCGGGGACAGCTTTATTATGGCTACACCTTC.

The rearrangement uses TRBV4-1 and TRBJ1-6; 7 nucleotides agree with TRBD1. There are 16 residues in the CDR3. Germline V gene lookup returns CDR1 MGHRA and CDR2 YSYEKL. V was pared by 4 bases and J by 7 bases, with 10 bases of the junction left unmatched. CDR3 amino acids: CASSLWDRAGNSPLHF. The CDR3 DNA follows: TGCGCCAGCAGCCTCTGGGACAGAGCAGGGAATTCACCCCTCCACTTT.

Notes on this clonotype: Given a much more abundant clone one base away, this may be a read error. The chain employs TRBV4-1 and TRBJ2-5, with D perhaps being TRBD1 or TRBD2 (5 bases each). CDR1 is MGHRA, CDR2 YSYEKL, per germline. The ends were cut back, 4 bases at V and 5 bases at J, with 11 bases in the middle. CDR3 length: 13 residues. In DNA form, the CDR3 reads TGCGCCAGCAGCCGAGGGGTTGTGGAGACCCAGTACTTC. The encoded protein is CASSRGVVETQYF.

As for this clonotype: Given a much more abundant clone one base away, this may be a read error. The V gene is TRBV29-1, the J gene TRBJ2-7, with 7 bases lining up with TRBD2. The CDR3 totals 9 residues. Per germline, CDR1 SQVTM and CDR2 ANQGSEA. The CDR3: CSGGSEHYF. CDR3 sequence (DNA): TGCAGCGGCGGGAGCGAGCATTACTTC.

This clonotype was observed a handful of times. This may come from a read error, since a much larger clone is one base off. This rearrangement joins TRBV11-3 to TRBJ1-1; possible D gene TRBD1, 6 bases. This CDR3 is built from 14 residues. V was pared by 4 bases and J by 10 bases, with 19 bases between. Germline loops: CDR1 SGHNT, CDR2 YENEEA. CDR3 sequence: CASSSAQGIRGAFF. The CDR3 DNA reads as TGTGCCAGCAGCTCGGCCCAGGGGATACGGGGAGCTTTCTTT.